The sequence of this T cell receptor beta chain was determined in a study of Graves' ophthalmopathy and Graves' hyperthyroidism. Across the whole study: Being free of ophthalmopathy for 18 months of follow-up defined stable hyperthyroidism.

This clonotype occurred a few times. The CDR3 spans 17 residues. V lost 1 base and J 5 bases, leaving 17 bases between the germline ends. Per the germline V gene, CDR1 is SGHVS and CDR2 is FQNEAQ. Amplification of TCR beta CDR3 regions used RNA transcripts. First-round RT-PCR with HTBI primers preceded a second-round multiplex PCR. TCRdb reanalysed the multiplex PCR reads using MiXCR and keeps one entry per CDR3 protein. The sample yields approximately 1.2 million distinct CDR3 sequences, around a third seen once. This chain joins TRBV7-8 and TRBJ2-2; perhaps TRBD1 as D (5 bases). Material for sequencing was peripheral blood or thyroid tissue (not recorded which). This TCR came from an adult man with Graves' hyperthyroidism. The CDR3 DNA is TGTGCCAGCAGCTTAGGTGTCAGGGAAGGAATTACCGGGGAGCTGTTTTTT. This encodes CASSLGVREGITGELFF.